This T cell receptor beta chain appears in the sequencing data of a study of blood T cell repertoires in COVID-19. Overall study: PBMCs, B-cell-depleted T cells, or T cells provided the cDNA or gDNA that made up the material.

Profiling relied on immunoSEQ multiplex PCR, and the TCRdb table lists in-frame clones only, not all of them. The table lists approximately 170,000 clones, over 75% of them singletons. Germline CDR1 ENHRY, CDR2 SYGVKD. The CDR3 contains 17 residues. Trimming stripped 11 bases from V and 0 bases from J, with 25 bases between. The sample taken for sequencing was peripheral blood. This receptor was taken from a woman aged 45-65 years with acute or convalescent COVID-19. V is TRBV10-3 and J is TRBJ1-2; D might be TRBD1 (5 bases). The CDR3 spells CASTESATGVPNYGYTF. As DNA, the CDR3 is TGTGCCTCGACAGAGTCTGCAACTGGAGTCCCTAACTATGGCTACACCTTC.